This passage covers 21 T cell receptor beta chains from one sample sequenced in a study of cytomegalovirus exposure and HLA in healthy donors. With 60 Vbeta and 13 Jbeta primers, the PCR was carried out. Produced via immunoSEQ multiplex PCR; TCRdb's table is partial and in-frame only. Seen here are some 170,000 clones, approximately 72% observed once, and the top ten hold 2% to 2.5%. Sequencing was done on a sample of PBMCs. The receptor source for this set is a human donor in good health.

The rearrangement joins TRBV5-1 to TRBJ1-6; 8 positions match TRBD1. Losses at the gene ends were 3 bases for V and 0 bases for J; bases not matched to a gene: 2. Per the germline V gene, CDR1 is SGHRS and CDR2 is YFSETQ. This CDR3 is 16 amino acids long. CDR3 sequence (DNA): TGCGCCAGCAGCTGGACAGGGACCTCCTATAATTCACCCCTCCACTTT. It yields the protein CASSWTGTSYNSPLHF.

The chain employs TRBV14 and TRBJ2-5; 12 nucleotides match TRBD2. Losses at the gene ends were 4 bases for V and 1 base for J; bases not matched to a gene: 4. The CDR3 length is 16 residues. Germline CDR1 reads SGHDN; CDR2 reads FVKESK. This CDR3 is CASSPLTSGGQETQYF. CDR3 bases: TGTGCCAGCAGCCCGTTGACTAGCGGGGGCCAAGAGACCCAGTACTTC.

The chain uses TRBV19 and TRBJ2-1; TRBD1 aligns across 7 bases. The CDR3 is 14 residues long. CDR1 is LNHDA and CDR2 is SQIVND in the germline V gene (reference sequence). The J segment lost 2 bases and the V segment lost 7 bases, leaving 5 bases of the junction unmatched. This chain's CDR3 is CASNPGGPYNEQFF. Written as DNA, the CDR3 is TGTGCCAGTAACCCAGGGGGACCCTACAATGAGCAGTTCTTC.

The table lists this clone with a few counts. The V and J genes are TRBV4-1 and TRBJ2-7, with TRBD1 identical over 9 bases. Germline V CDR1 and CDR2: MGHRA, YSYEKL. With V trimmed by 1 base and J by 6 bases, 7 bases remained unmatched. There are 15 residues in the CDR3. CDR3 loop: CASSQARDRVFEQYF. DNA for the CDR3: TGCGCCAGCAGCCAAGCCCGGGACAGGGTTTTCGAGCAGTACTTC.

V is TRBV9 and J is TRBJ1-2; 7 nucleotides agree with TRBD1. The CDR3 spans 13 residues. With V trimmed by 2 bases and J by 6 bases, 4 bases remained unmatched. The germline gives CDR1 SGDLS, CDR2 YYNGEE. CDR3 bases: TGTGCCAGCAGCGTCCGACAGGGCGATGGCTACACCTTC. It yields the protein CASSVRQGDGYTF.

CDR3 sequence: CASSEAGGGEPQHF. The CDR3, as DNA: TGTGCCAGCAGTGAAGCGGGGGGAGGCGAGCCCCAGCATTTT. The chain has TRBV2 and TRBJ1-5; D is perhaps TRBD1 (5 bases). V gave up 0 bases and J gave up 8 bases, with 11 bases separating them. The germline V gene encodes CDR1 SNHLY and CDR2 FYNNEI. This CDR3 contains 14 residues. Together with reference TRBV2 and TRBJ1-5, the CDR3 gives the full variable domain: EPEVTQTPSHQVTQMGQEVILRCVPISNHLYFYWYRQILGQKVEFLVSFYNNEISEKSEIFDDQFSVERPDGSNFTLKIRSTKLEDSAMYFCASSEAGGGEPQHFGDGTRLSIL.

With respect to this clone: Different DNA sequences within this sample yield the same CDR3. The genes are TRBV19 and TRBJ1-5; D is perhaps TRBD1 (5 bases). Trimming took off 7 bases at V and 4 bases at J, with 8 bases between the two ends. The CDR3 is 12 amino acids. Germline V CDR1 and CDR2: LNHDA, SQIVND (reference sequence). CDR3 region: CASTQGNQPQHF. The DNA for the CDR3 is TGTGCCAGTACCCAGGGTAATCAGCCCCAGCATTTT.

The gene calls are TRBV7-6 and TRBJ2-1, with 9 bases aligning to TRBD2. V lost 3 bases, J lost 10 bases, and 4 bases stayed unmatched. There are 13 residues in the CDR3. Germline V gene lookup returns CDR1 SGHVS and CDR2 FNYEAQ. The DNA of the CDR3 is TGTGCCAGCAGCTTCGGCGGGGGGGAGGAGCAGTTCTTC. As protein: CASSFGGGEEQFF.

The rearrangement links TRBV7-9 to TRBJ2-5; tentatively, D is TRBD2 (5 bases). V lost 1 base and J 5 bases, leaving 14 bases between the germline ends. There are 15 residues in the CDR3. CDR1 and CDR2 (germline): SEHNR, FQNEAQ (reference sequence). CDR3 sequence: CASSLGSSRGETQYF. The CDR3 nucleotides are TGTGCCAGCAGCTTAGGCTCGTCCCGCGGGGAGACCCAGTACTTC. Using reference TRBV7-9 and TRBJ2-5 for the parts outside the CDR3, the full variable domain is DTGVSQNPRHKITKRGQNVTFRCDPISEHNRLYWYRQTLGQGPEFLTYFQNEAQLEKSRLLSDRFSAERPKGSFSTLEIQRTEQGDSAMYLCASSLGSSRGETQYFGPGTRLLVL.

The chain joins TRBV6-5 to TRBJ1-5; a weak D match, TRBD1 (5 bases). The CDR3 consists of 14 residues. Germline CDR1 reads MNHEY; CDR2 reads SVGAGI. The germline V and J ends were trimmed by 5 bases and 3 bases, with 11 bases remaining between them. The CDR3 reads CASSTRDYNQPQHF. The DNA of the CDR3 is TGTGCCAGCAGTACCCGGGACTACAATCAGCCCCAGCATTTT.

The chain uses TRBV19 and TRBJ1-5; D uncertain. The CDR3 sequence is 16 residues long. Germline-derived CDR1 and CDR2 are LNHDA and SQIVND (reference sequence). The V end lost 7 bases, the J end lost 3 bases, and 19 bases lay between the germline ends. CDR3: CASTPGTAGVNQPQHF. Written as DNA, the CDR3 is TGTGCCAGTACCCCTGGAACCGCGGGTGTCAATCAGCCCCAGCATTTT. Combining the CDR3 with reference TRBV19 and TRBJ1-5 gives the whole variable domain DGGITQSPKYLFRKEGQNVTLSCEQNLNHDAMYWYRQDPGQGLRLIYYSQIVNDFQKGDIAEGYSVSREKKESFPLTVTSAQKNPTAFYLCASTPGTAGVNQPQHFGDGTRLSIL.

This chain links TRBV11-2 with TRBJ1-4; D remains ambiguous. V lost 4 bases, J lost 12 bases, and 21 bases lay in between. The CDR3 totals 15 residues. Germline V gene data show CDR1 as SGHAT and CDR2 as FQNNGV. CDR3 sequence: CASSSVVNQASELFF. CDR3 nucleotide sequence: TGTGCCAGCAGCTCCGTAGTAAACCAGGCGTCTGAACTGTTTTTT.

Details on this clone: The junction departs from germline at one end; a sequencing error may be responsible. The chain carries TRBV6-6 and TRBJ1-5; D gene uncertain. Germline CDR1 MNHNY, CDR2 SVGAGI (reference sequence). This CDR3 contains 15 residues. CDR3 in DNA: TGTGCCAGCAGTTACCTCCAGGCAGCCAATCATCCCCAGCATTTT. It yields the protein CASSYLQAANHPQHF.

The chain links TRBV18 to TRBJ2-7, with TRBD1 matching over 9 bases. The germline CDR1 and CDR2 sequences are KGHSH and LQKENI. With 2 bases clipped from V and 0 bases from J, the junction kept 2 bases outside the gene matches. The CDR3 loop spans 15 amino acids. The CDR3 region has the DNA TGTGCCAGCTCACCAATGGGACAGGGCTCCTACGAGCAGTACTTC. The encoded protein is CASSPMGQGSYEQYF.

The CDR3 sequence: CASSPRTSGGLNEQFF. The CDR3 DNA reads as TGTGCCAGCAGCCCGCGGACTAGCGGGGGCCTCAATGAGCAGTTCTTC. The J gene is TRBJ2-1, the V gene TRBV7-9, with 13 bases fitting TRBD2. In germline, CDR1 is SEHNR, CDR2 FQNEAQ (reference sequence). Trimming removed 5 bases from V and 6 bases from J; junction bases left unmatched: 7. The CDR3 extends over 16 amino acids. Full variable domain (rest looked up from reference TRBV7-9 and TRBJ2-1): DTGVSQNPRHKITKRGQNVTFRCDPISEHNRLYWYRQTLGQGPEFLTYFQNEAQLEKSRLLSDRFSAERPKGSFSTLEIQRTEQGDSAMYLCASSPRTSGGLNEQFFGPGTRLTVL.

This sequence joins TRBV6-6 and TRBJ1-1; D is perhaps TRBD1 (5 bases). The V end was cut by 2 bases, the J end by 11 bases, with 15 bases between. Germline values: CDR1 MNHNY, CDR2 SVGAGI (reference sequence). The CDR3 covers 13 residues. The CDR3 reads CASSYPSQGDAFF. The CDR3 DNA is TGTGCCAGCAGTTACCCCTCCCAGGGCGACGCTTTCTTT.

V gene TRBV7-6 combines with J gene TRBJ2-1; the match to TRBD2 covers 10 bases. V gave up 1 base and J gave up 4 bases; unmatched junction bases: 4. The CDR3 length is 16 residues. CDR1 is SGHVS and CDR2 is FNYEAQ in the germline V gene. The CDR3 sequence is CASSLGSGGGYNEQFF. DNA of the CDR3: TGTGCCAGCAGCTTAGGCAGCGGGGGGGGTTACAATGAGCAGTTCTTC.

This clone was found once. The CDR3 loop reads CASSLAGSGTYEQYF. Here the CDR3 DNA reads TGTGCCAGCAGCTTGGCTGGTAGCGGGACTTACGAGCAGTACTTC. The chain employs TRBV5-4 and TRBJ2-7; TRBD2 matches at 8 bases. Germline CDR1 and CDR2: SGHNT and YYREEE (reference sequence). The V segment lost 0 bases and the J segment 4 bases; nucleotides outside the gene matches: 6. This CDR3 is built from 15 residues. The whole variable domain, filled in from reference TRBV5-4 and TRBJ2-7, reads ETGVTQSPTHLIKTRGQQVTLRCSSQSGHNTVSWYQQALGQGPQFIFQYYREEENGRGNFPPRFSGLQFPNYSSELNVNALELDDSALYLCASSLAGSGTYEQYFGPGTRLTVT.

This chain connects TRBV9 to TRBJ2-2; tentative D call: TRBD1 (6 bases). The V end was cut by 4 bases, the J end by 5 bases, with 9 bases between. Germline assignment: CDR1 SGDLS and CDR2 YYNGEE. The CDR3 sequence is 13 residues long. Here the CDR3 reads CASSLTGTGELFF. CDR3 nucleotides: TGTGCCAGCAGCTTAACAGGGACCGGGGAGCTGTTTTTT. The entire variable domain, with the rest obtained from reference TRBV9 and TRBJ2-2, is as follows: DSGVTQTPKHLITATGQRVTLRCSPRSGDLSVYWYQQSLDQGLQFLIQYYNGEERAKGNILERFSAQQFPDLHSELNLSSLELGDSALYFCASSLTGTGELFFGEGSRLTVL.

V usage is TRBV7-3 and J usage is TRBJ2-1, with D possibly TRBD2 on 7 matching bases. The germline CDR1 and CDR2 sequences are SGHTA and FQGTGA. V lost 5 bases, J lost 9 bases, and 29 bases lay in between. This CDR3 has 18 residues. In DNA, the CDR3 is TGTGCCAGCAGCGTCCTCCCGGGGGCGCAAGGACTAGTCAGTGAGCAGTTCTTC. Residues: CASSVLPGAQGLVSEQFF. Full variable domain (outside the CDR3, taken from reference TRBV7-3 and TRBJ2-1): GAGVSQTPSNKVTEKGKYVELRCDPISGHTALYWYRQSLGQGPEFLIYFQGTGAADDSGLPNDRFFAVRPEGSVSTLKIQRTERGDSAVYLCASSVLPGAQGLVSEQFFGPGTRLTVL.

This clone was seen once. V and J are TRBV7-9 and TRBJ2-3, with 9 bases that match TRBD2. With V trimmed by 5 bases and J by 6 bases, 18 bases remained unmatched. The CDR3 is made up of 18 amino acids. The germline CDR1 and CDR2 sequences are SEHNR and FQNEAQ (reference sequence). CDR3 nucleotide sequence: TGTGCCAGCAGCCCAGACCAAGGGACTAGCCCGCAGGGCGATACGCAGTATTTT. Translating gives CASSPDQGTSPQGDTQYF.